A single sample is the source of the 10 T cell receptor beta chains below, sequenced in a study of shared clonotypes between healthy human individuals (dated by TCRdb to the early 2020s). Receptor libraries were prepared by the immunoSEQ multiplex PCR assay. Imported from immuneACCESS, the table was reduced by TCRdb to in-frame sequences with V and J called. These copies leave out some clones; in studies compared against another copy, an unresolved V gene accounts for under half, and the cause of the remainder is not known. This sample is represented by around 2.5 million clones; roughly 93% of them were singletons. Of the sample, more than 0.35% is held by the ten largest clones. The sequenced sample was naive CD4+ T cells from PBMCs. This sample's cell subset or site label indicates: CD45RA+ positively selected. These TCRs come from a man between 18 and 35 years old in good health. Some clones in this sample may be carry-over from other donors' samples.

J is TRBJ2-3 and V is TRBV5-4, with D maybe TRBD2 (7 bases). This CDR3 comprises 16 residues. The ends were cut back, 2 bases at V and 2 bases at J, with 15 bases in the middle. Per germline, CDR1 SGHNT and CDR2 YYREEE (reference sequence). CDR3 nucleotides: TGTGCCAGCAGCTTCGGGGGAGCGGGACACACAGATACGCAGTATTTT. Protein sequence: CASSFGGAGHTDTQYF.

This clone has just one count. The chain carries TRBV29-1 and TRBJ2-6; weak D call: TRBD1 (5 bases). In germline, CDR1 is SQVTM, CDR2 ANQGSEA. This CDR3 region has 16 residues. V lost 5 bases and J lost 0, with 14 bases in between. The CDR3 is CSVSKGPSSGANVLTF. The CDR3 bases are TGCAGCGTTTCAAAGGGGCCAAGCTCTGGGGCCAACGTCCTGACTTTC.

J is TRBJ2-3 and V is TRBV6-5, with 8 nucleotides matching TRBD2. Germline lookup yields CDR1 MNHEY and CDR2 SVGAGI. The ends lost 6 bases at V and 5 bases at J; junction bases unmatched: 10. The CDR3 sequence is 15 residues long. The CDR3 DNA sequence: TGTGCCAGCAGAAGACCGGGACTAGGCGTAGATACGCAGTATTTT. Residues: CASRRPGLGVDTQYF.

The chain joins TRBV28 to TRBJ2-3, with D possibly being TRBD1 or TRBD2 (5 bases each). This CDR3 is 14 amino acids long. Germline values: CDR1 MDHEN, CDR2 SYDVKM. V lost 5 bases and J lost 2, with 11 bases in between. The CDR3 region is CASSPRDLTDTQYF. The CDR3 bases are TGTGCCAGCAGTCCTAGGGACCTCACAGATACGCAGTATTTT.

This chain connects TRBV7-3 to TRBJ2-3; 12 nucleotides match TRBD2. Germline-derived CDR1 and CDR2 are SGHTA and FQGTGA. Germline trimming cut 0 bases from V and 3 bases from J; bases unmatched to any gene: 4. The CDR3 sequence is 17 residues long. The CDR3 nucleotides are TGTGCCAGCAGCTTAACGAGGCTAGCGGGAGGGACAGATACGCAGTATTTT. Amino acid sequence: CASSLTRLAGGTDTQYF.

Of note for this clone: Distinct nucleotide sequences in the sample also encode this CDR3. The chain combines TRBV29-1 with TRBJ1-1; D is uncertain. The germline gives CDR1 SQVTM, CDR2 ANQGSEA. This CDR3 contains 13 residues. V lost 7 bases and J lost 0, with 12 bases in between. CDR3 protein: CSARLVMNTEAFF. The DNA of the CDR3 is TGCAGCGCCAGGTTAGTCATGAACACTGAAGCTTTCTTT.

The V and J genes are TRBV27 and TRBJ2-1; 10 nucleotides align to TRBD1. CDR1 MNHEY and CDR2 SMNVEV come from the germline V gene (reference sequence). V shed 7 bases and J 6 bases; nucleotides not matched to a gene: 12. The CDR3 covers 16 residues. In DNA, the CDR3 is TGTGCCAGCACCCCGTTCGGGACAGGGGATGGCAATGAGCAGTTCTTC. This gives the protein CASTPFGTGDGNEQFF.

Regarding this clone: Other DNA sequences in this sample translate to the same CDR3. CDR3 nucleotides: TGTGCCAGCAGCGTCGGCGACCGGGCCTACAATGAGCAGTTCTTC. It encodes CASSVGDRAYNEQFF. The chain has TRBV9 and TRBJ2-1, with no clear D. Looked up from germline, CDR1 is SGDLS and CDR2 is YYNGEE. The CDR3 totals 15 residues. Trimming removed 2 bases at V and 2 bases at J, with 11 bases between.

CDR3 protein: CAILDDRKRAKNIQYF. CDR3 in DNA: TGTGCCATCCTCGACGACCGAAAACGGGCCAAAAACATTCAGTACTTC. V and J are TRBV21-1 and TRBJ2-4. TRBV21-1 counts as a pseudogene. This CDR3 spans 16 amino acids.

This chain joins TRBV7-2 and TRBJ1-2, with D possibly being TRBD1 (5 bases). In germline, CDR1 is SGHTA, CDR2 FQGNSA. Trimming removed 2 bases from V and 4 bases from J, with 14 bases in between. The CDR3 has 15 amino acids. This CDR3 is CASSLFSIQGYGYTF. As DNA, the CDR3 is TGTGCCAGCAGCTTATTTTCCATTCAGGGCTATGGCTACACCTTC.